These 14 T cell receptor beta chains came from one sample sequenced in a study of T-cell memory formation after mild COVID-19. TCRdb ran MiXCR on the 5' RACE reads and lists one entry per CDR3 protein. The sample lists approximately 350,000 distinct CDR3 sequences, about 15% occurring once. Specimen: PBMCs or a T cell subset sorted from them (not recorded which). The receptors derive from a man in his late teens or twenties who had mild COVID-19 (a few samples of this study predate the infection). Cell type and time point are not known.

V is TRBV12-3 or TRBV12-4 and J is TRBJ2-2; D could derive from TRBD1 or TRBD2 (5 bases each). The V gene lost 5 bases and the J gene lost 4 bases, with 17 bases spanning the gap. The CDR3 covers 16 residues. In DNA, the CDR3 is TGTGCCAGCAGTCCAATATCCGGGGCTCTCACCGGGGAGCTGTTTTTT. Encoded protein: CASSPISGALTGELFF.

The chain recombines TRBV25-1 with TRBJ2-3, with TRBD2 identical over 10 bases. Losses at the gene ends were 7 bases for V and 0 bases for J; bases not matched to a gene: 7. CDR3 length: 16 residues. Germline CDR1 reads MGHDK; CDR2 reads SYGVNS. Here the CDR3 DNA reads TGTGCCAGCAAAGGAGCGGGAGGGACTAGCACAGATACGCAGTATTTT. This sequence encodes CASKGAGGTSTDTQYF.

The chain's CDR3 is CSTRDRDTGELFF. DNA of the CDR3: TGCAGCACAAGGGACAGGGACACCGGGGAGCTGTTTTTT. The chain recombines TRBV29-1 with TRBJ2-2, with 9 positions matching TRBD1. Germline V lookup: CDR1 SQVTM, CDR2 ANQGSEA. The CDR3 spans 13 residues. The junction had 4 bases not matched to a gene; V was cut back by 8 bases and J by 3 bases.

J is TRBJ2-7 and V is TRBV5-5, with 12 positions matching TRBD2. The germline V gene encodes CDR1 SGHKS and CDR2 YYEKEE (reference sequence). V shed 3 bases and J 3 bases; nucleotides not matched to a gene: 10. This CDR3 has 17 residues. In DNA, the CDR3 is TGTGCCAGCAGCTACCGCGCGACTAGCGGGGGTATCTACGAGCAGTACGTC. This gives the protein CASSYRATSGGIYEQYV.

This clonotype has a count of ten or more. This rearrangement joins TRBV10-3 to TRBJ2-5, with 10 nucleotides matching TRBD2. Germline V gives CDR1 ENHRY, CDR2 SYGVKD. CDR3 length: 18 amino acids. V lost 5 bases, J lost 1 base, and 13 bases stayed unmatched. The CDR3 spells CAISRRALAGDIQETQYF. The CDR3 DNA is TGTGCCATCAGTCGTCGGGCCCTAGCGGGGGACATCCAAGAGACCCAGTACTTC.

This clonotype has just a few counts. The CDR3, as DNA: TGCAGCGCCACTAGGAGCTCCTACAATGAGCAGTTCTTC. Encoded protein: CSATRSSYNEQFF. V gene TRBV29-1 combines with J gene TRBJ2-1, with D possibly TRBD2 on 5 matching bases. The ends were cut back, 7 bases at V and 0 bases at J, with 10 bases in the middle. The CDR3 has 13 residues. The germline V gene encodes CDR1 SQVTM and CDR2 ANQGSEA.

In its sample, this clonotype was seen once. This chain connects TRBV12-3 or TRBV12-4 to TRBJ2-7, with 10 nucleotides matching TRBD1. This CDR3 spans 13 amino acids. The V segment lost 6 bases and the J segment 7 bases; nucleotides outside the gene matches: 6. The CDR3, as DNA: TGTGCCAGCAGCCCGGACAGGGGGGATGAGCAGTACGTC. Translating gives CASSPDRGDEQYV.

V gene TRBV23-1 combines with J gene TRBJ2-3; TRBD1 might be the D (6 bases). TRBV23-1 is placed among ORFs of uncertain function. The CDR3 is 16 residues long. Trimming removed 4 bases from V and 0 bases from J, with 14 bases in between. The CDR3 bases are TGCGCCAGCAGTCCCCGGGACACCACGAGCACAGATACGCAGTATTTT. Translation gives CASSPRDTTSTDTQYF.

This chain joins TRBV29-1 and TRBJ1-3; TRBD1 is a possible D gene (5 bases). There are 15 residues in the CDR3. CDR1 and CDR2 from the germline V gene are SQVTM and ANQGSEA. The V end lost 7 bases, the J end lost 1 base, and 17 bases lay between the germline ends. CDR3 region: CSAWDSVDSGNTIYF. For the CDR3, the DNA is TGCAGCGCTTGGGACTCGGTGGATTCTGGAAACACCATATATTTT.

This clonotype showed up just a few times. The chain carries TRBV9 and TRBJ1-6; TRBD1 might be the D (6 bases). Germline V lookup: CDR1 SGDLS, CDR2 YYNGEE. The CDR3 sequence is 16 residues long. With 0 bases removed from V and 9 bases from J, the gap between germline ends came to 16 bases. In DNA, the CDR3 is TGTGCCAGCAGCGTAGGGCCAGGGGTACCGGGTTCACCCCTCCACTTT. This gives the protein CASSVGPGVPGSPLHF. Based on the CDR3 plus reference TRBV9 and TRBJ1-6, the full variable domain is DSGVTQTPKHLITATGQRVTLRCSPRSGDLSVYWYQQSLDQGLQFLIQYYNGEERAKGNILERFSAQQFPDLHSELNLSSLELGDSALYFCASSVGPGVPGSPLHFGNGTRLTVT.

This clonotype was detected only a few times. The rearrangement links TRBV19 to TRBJ2-1, with D possibly being TRBD2 (7 bases). There are 15 residues in the CDR3. Germline V lookup: CDR1 LNHDA, CDR2 SQIVND (reference sequence). Trimming took 6 bases from V and 7 from J, leaving 19 bases between them. This chain's CDR3 is CASRNPGGRLNEQFF. The CDR3 DNA reads TGTGCCAGTAGAAACCCCGGGGGGCGTTTAAATGAGCAGTTCTTC.

The V and J genes are TRBV6-2 or TRBV6-3 and TRBJ1-1; D remains ambiguous. V gave up 5 bases and J gave up 3 bases, with 13 bases separating them. Germline assignment: CDR1 MNHEY and CDR2 SVGEGT. The CDR3 totals 14 residues. For the CDR3, the DNA is TGTGCCAGCAGTCCTATCCCGGGGTACACTGAAGCTTTCTTT. The encoded protein is CASSPIPGYTEAFF.

The chain recombines TRBV7-9 with TRBJ1-5; D remains ambiguous. The CDR3 contains 14 residues. The germline V and J ends were trimmed by 3 bases and 0 bases, with 6 bases remaining between them. CDR1 and CDR2 (germline): SEHNR, FQNEAQ (reference sequence). The CDR3 is CASSLMGSNQPQHF. CDR3 DNA sequence: TGTGCCAGCAGCTTGATGGGTAGCAATCAGCCCCAGCATTTT.

In this sample, this clonotype turned up a few times. This chain uses TRBV3-1 with TRBJ2-1, with D maybe TRBD1 (6 bases). Per germline, CDR1 LGHDT and CDR2 YNNKEL (reference sequence). V was pared by 0 bases and J by 0 bases, with 12 bases between. The CDR3 has 17 amino acids. CDR3 nucleotides: TGTGCCAGCAGCCAAGATACAGGGATGAGCTCCTACAATGAGCAGTTCTTC. Translated, it gives CASSQDTGMSSYNEQFF.